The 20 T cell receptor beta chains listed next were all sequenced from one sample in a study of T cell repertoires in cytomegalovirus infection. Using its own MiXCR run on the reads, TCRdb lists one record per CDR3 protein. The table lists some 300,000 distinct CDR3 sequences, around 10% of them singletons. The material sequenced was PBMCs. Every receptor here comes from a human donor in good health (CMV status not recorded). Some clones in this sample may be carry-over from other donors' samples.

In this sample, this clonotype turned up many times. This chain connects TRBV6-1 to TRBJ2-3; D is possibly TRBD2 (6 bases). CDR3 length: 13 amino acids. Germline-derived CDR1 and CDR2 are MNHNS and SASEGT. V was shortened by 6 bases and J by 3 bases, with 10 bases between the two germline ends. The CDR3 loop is CASRNGGTDTQYF. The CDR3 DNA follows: TGTGCCAGCAGAAACGGGGGAACAGATACGCAGTATTTT.

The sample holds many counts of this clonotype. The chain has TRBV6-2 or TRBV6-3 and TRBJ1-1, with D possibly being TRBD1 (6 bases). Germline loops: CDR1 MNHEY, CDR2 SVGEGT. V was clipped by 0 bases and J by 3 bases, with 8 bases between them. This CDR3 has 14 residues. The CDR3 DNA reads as TGTGCCAGCAGTTACTCAGGGACACACACTGAAGCTTTCTTT. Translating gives CASSYSGTHTEAFF.

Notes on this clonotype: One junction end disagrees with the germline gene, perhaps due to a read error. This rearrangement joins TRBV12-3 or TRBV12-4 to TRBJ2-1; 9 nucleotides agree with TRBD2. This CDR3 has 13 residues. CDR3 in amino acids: CASNLAGDNEQFF. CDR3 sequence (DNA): TGTGCCAGCAATTTAGCGGGAGACAATGAGCAGTTCTTC.

The CDR3 is CASSRPSGRGLSYEQYV. CDR3 nucleotides: TGCGCCAGCAGCCGTCCCTCGGGGAGGGGGCTATCCTACGAGCAGTACGTC. V usage is TRBV23-1 and J usage is TRBJ2-7, with D perhaps TRBD1 or TRBD2 (7 bases each). TRBV23-1 is reported as an ORF; its role is uncertain. The germline V and J ends were trimmed by 6 bases and 1 base, with 22 bases remaining between them. CDR3 size: 17 residues.

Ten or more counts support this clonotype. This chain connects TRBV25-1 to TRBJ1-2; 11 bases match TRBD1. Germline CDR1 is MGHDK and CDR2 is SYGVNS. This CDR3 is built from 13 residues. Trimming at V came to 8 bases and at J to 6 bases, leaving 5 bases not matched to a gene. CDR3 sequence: CASRTGGQDGYTF. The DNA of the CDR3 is TGTGCCAGCCGGACAGGGGGCCAGGATGGCTACACCTTC.

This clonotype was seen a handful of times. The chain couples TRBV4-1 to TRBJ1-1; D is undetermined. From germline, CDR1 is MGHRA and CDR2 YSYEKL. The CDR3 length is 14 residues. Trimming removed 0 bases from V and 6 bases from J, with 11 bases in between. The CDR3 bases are TGCGCCAGCAGCCAAGACCGGGCCTCTGCTGAAGCTTTCTTT. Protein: CASSQDRASAEAFF.

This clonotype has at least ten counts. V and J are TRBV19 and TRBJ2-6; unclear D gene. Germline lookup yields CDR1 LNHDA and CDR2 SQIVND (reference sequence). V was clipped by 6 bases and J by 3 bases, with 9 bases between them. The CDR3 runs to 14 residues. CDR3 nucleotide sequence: TGTGCCAGTAGGCCTCAGTATGGGGCCAACGTCCTGACTTTC. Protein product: CASRPQYGANVLTF.

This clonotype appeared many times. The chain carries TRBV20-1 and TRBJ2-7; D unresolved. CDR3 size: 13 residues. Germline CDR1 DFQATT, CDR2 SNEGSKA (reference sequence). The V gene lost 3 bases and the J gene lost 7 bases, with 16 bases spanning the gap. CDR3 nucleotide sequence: TGCAGTGCTAGCCACGGTAGCCTACGGGAGCAGTACGTC. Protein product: CSASHGSLREQYV.

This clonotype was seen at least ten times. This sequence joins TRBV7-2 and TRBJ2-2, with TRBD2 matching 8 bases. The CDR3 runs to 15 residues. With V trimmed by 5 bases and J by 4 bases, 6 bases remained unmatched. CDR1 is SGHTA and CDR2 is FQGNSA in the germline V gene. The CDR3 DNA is TGTGCCAGCAGCCCCGGGACTAGTCCCACCGGGGAGCTGTTTTTT. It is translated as CASSPGTSPTGELFF. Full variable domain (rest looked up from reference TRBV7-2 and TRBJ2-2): GAGVSQSPSNKVTEKGKDVELRCDPISGHTALYWYRQSLGQGLEFLIYFQGNSAPDKSGLPSDRFSAERTGGSVSTLTIQRTQQEDSAVYLCASSPGTSPTGELFFGEGSRLTVL.

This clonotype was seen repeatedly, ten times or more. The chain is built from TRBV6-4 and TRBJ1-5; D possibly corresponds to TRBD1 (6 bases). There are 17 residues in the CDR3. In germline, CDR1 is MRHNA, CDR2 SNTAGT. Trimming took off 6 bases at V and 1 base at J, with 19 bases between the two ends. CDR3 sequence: CASSPGTSPQSNQPQHF. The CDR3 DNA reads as TGTGCCAGCAGCCCCGGGACATCACCACAGAGCAATCAGCCCCAGCATTTT.

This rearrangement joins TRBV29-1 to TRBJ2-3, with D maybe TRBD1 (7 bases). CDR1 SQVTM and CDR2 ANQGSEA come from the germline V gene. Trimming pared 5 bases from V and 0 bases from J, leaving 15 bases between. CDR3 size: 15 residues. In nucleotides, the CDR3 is TGCAGCGTTCTCCGCGGGACAGCGAGCACAGATACGCAGTATTTT. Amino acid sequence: CSVLRGTASTDTQYF.

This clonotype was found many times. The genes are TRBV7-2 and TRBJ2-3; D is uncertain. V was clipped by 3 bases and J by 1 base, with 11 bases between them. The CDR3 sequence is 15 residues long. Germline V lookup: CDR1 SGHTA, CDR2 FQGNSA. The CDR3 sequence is CASSFNPSRTDTQYF. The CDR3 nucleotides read TGTGCCAGCAGCTTCAACCCTTCCCGCACAGATACGCAGTATTTT.

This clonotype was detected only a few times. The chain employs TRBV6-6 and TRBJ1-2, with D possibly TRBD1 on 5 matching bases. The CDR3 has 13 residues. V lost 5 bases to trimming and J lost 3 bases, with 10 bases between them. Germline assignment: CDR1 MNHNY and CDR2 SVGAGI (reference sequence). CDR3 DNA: TGTGCCAGCAGTACTGGGGGAGACTATGGCTACACCTTC. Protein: CASSTGGDYGYTF.

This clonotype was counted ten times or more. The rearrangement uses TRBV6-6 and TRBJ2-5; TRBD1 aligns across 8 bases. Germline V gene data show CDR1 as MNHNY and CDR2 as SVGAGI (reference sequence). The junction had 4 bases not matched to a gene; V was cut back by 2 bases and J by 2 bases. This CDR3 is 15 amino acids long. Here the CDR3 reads CASSYLDRGQETQYF. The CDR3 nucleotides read TGTGCCAGCAGTTACCTTGACAGGGGTCAAGAGACCCAGTACTTC.

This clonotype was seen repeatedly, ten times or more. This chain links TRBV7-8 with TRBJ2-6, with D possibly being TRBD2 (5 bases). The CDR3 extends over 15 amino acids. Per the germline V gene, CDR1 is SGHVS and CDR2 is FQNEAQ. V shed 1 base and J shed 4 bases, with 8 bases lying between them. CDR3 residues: CASSLGRGGANVLTF. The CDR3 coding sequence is TGTGCCAGCAGCTTAGGACGGGGAGGGGCCAACGTCCTGACTTTC.

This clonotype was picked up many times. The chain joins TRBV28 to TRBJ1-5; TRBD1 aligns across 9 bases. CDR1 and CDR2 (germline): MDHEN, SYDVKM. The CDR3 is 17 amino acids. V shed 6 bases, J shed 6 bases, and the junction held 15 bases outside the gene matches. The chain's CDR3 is CASSQRRGQGPIQPQHF. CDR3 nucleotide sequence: TGTGCCAGCAGCCAACGAAGGGGACAGGGCCCGATTCAGCCCCAGCATTTT.

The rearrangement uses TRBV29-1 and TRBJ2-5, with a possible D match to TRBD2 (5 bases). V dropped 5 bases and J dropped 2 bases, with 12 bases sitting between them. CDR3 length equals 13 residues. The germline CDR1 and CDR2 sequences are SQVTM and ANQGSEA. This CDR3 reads CSVQTRAQETQYF. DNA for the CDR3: TGCAGCGTTCAGACGCGGGCGCAAGAGACCCAGTACTTC.

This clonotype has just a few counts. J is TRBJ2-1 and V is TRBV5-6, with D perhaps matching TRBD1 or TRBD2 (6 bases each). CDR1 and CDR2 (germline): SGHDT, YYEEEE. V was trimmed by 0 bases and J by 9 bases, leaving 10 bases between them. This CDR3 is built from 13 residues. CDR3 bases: TGTGCCAGCAGCTTGGTAGGGGGGAGTGAGCAGTTCTTC. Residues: CASSLVGGSEQFF.

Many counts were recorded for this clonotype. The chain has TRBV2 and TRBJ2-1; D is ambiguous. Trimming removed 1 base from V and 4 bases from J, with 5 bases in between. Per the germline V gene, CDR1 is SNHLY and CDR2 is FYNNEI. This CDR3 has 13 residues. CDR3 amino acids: CASSEVLYNEQFF. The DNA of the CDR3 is TGTGCCAGCAGTGAAGTCTTATACAATGAGCAGTTCTTC.

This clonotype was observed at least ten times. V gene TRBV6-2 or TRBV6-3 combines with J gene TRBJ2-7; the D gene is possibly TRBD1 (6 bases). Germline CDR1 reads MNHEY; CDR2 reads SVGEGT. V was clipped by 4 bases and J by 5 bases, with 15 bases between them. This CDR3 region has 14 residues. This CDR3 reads CASSSEQGFDEQYV. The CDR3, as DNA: TGTGCCAGCAGTTCCGAACAGGGCTTCGACGAGCAGTACGTC.